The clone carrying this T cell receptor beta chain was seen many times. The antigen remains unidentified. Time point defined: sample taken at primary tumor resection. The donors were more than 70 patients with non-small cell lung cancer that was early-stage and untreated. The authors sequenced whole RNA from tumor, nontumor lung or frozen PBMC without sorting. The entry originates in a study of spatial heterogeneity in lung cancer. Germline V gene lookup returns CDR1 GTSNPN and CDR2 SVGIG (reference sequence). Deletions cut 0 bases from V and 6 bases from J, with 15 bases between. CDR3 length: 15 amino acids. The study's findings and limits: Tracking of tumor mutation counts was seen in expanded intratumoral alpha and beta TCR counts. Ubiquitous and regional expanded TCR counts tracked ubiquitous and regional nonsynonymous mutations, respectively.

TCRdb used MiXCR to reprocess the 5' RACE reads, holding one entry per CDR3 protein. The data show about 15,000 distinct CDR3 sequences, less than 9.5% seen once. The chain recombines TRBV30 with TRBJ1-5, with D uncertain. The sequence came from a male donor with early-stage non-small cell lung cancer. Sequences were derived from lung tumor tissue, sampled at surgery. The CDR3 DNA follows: TGTGCCTGGAGTGTGACGGAGACTCGGAGTCAGCCCCAGCATTTT. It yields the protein CAWSVTETRSQPQHF.